This TCR beta chain was profiled in a study of circulating CD8 cells and anti-PD-1 response in melanoma. Sorting of live CD3+CD8+TCRalphabeta+ cells by PD-1 and/or TIGIT gave four subsets. TCR libraries were prepared from approximately 15 ng of total RNA with the QIAseq Immune Repertoire TCR panel. MiXCR, run by TCRdb on the reads, gives a single entry per CDR3 protein. The repertoire consists of 450 to 600 distinct CDR3 sequences, with approximately 6.8% occurring once and the leading ten covering approximately 20%. By frequency in the sample, this clonotype is large. Trimming took 6 bases from V and 5 from J; bases not matched to a gene: 8. Germline CDR1 MDHEN, CDR2 SYDVKM. The CDR3 consists of 17 residues.

The TCR was taken from a human donor with melanoma. J is TRBJ2-3 and V is TRBV28; 16 bases are shared with TRBD2. Sequences were derived from CD8+ T cells from PBMCs, sampled at baseline or after one month of anti-PD-1 therapy (not recorded which). The CDR3 region is CASSTGLAGGLRDTQYF. The CDR3, as DNA: TGTGCCAGCAGCACGGGACTAGCGGGGGGGCTAAGAGATACGCAGTATTTT. Full variable domain (outside the CDR3, taken from reference TRBV28 and TRBJ2-3): DVKVTQSSRYLVKRTGEKVFLECVQDMDHENMFWYRQDPGLGLRLIYFSYDVKMKEKGDIPEGYSVSREKKERFSLILESASTNQTSMYLCASSTGLAGGLRDTQYFGPGTRLTVL.